Sequencing of this T cell receptor (beta chain) was carried out in a study of cytomegalovirus exposure and HLA in healthy donors. The PCR made use of 60 Vbeta and 13 Jbeta primers. Assay used: immunoSEQ multiplex PCR; TCRdb lists only in-frame clones, some missing. The data contain 55,000 to 75,000 clones, roughly four fifths of them singletons. The CDR3 runs to 15 residues. The germline V gene has CDR1 MGHRA and CDR2 YSYEKL. V was clipped by 4 bases and J by 5 bases, with 14 bases between them. The material sequenced was PBMCs. This sequence originates from a woman in her 30s in good health and CMV-seropositive. J is TRBJ1-4 and V is TRBV4-1; the D is unclear. The CDR3 nucleotides read TGCGCCAGCAGCCGGGAGGCGACCCAGAATGAAAAACTGTTTTTT. Translation gives CASSREATQNEKLFF.